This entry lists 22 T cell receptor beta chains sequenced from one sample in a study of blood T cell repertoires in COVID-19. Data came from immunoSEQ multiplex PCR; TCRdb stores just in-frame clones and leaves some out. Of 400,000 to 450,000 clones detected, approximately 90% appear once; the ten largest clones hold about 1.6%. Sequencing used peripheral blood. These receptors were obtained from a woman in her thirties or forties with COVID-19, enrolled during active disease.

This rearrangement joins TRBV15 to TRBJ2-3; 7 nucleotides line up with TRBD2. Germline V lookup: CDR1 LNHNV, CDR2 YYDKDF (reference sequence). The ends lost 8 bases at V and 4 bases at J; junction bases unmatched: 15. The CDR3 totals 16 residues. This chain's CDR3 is CATVGEGGSFADTQYF. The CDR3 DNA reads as TGTGCCACCGTCGGGGAGGGCGGGAGTTTCGCAGATACGCAGTATTTT.

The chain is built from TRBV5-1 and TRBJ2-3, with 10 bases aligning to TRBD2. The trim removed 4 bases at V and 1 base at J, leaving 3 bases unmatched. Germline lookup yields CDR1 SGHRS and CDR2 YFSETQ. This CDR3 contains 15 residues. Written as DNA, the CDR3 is TGCGCCAGCAGCATCGGGACTAGCGGCACAGATACGCAGTATTTT. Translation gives CASSIGTSGTDTQYF.

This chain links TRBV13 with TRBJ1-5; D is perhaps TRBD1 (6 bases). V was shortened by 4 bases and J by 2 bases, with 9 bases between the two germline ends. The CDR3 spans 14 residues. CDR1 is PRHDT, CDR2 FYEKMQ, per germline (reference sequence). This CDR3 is CASSSGHGNQPQHF. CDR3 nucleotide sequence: TGTGCCAGCAGCTCGGGACATGGCAATCAGCCCCAGCATTTT. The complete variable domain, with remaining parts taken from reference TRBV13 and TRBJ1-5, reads AAGVIQSPRHLIKEKRETATLKCYPIPRHDTVYWYQQGPGQDPQFLISFYEKMQSDKGSIPDRFSAQQFSDYHSELNMSSLELGDSALYFCASSSGHGNQPQHFGDGTRLSIL.

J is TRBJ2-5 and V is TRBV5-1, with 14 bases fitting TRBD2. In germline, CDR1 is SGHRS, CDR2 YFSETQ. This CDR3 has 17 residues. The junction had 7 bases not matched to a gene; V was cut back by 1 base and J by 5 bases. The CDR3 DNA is TGCGCCAGCAGCTTGCCGGGGACTAGCGGGGGCGAGGAGACCCAGTACTTC. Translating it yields CASSLPGTSGGEETQYF.

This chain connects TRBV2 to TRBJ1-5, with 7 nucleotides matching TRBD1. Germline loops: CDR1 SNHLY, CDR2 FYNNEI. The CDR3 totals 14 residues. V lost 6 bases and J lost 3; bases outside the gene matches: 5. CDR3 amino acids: CASSFDRVNQPQHF. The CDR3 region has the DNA TGTGCCAGCAGCTTTGACAGGGTCAATCAGCCCCAGCATTTT.

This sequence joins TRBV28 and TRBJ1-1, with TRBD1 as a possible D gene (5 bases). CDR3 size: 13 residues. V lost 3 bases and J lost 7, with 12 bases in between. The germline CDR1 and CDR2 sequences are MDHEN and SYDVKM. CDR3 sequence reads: CASSLGTGGEAFF. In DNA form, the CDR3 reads TGTGCCAGCAGTTTGGGGACTGGCGGTGAAGCTTTCTTT.

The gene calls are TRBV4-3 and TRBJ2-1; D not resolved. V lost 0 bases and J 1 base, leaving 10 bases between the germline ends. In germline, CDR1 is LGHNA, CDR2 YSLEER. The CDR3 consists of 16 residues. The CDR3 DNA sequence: TGCGCCAGCAGCCAAGATGGAAGAGGATCCTACAATGAGCAGTTCTTC. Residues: CASSQDGRGSYNEQFF.

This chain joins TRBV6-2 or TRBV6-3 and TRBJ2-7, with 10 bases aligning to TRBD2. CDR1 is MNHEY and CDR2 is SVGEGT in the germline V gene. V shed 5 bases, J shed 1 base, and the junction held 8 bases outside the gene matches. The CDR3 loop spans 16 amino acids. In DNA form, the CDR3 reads TGTGCCAGCAGTCCCCGGGGGACTAGCGATTCCTACGAGCAGTACTTC. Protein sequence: CASSPRGTSDSYEQYF.

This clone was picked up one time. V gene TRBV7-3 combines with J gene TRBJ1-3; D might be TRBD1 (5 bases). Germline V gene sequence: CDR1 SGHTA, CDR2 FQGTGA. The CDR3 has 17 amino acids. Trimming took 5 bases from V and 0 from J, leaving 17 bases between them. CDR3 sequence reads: CASSPVGGFGSGNTIYF. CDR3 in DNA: TGTGCCAGCAGCCCCGTTGGGGGGTTCGGCTCTGGAAACACCATATATTTT. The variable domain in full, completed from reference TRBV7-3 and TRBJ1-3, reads GAGVSQTPSNKVTEKGKYVELRCDPISGHTALYWYRQSLGQGPEFLIYFQGTGAADDSGLPNDRFFAVRPEGSVSTLKIQRTERGDSAVYLCASSPVGGFGSGNTIYFGEGSWLTVV.

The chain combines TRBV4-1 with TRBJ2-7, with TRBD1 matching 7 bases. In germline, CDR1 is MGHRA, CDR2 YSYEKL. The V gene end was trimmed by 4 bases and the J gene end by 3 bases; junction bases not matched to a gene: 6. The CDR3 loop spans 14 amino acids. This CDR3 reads CASSPQGGDYEQYF. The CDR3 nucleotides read TGCGCCAGCAGCCCGCAAGGGGGCGACTACGAGCAGTACTTC.

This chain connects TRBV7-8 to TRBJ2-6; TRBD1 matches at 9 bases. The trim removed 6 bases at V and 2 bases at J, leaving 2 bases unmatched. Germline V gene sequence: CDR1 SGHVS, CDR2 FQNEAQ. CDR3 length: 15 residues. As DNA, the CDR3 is TGTGCCAGCAGGCGACAGGGGGCTGGGGCCAACGTCCTGACTTTC. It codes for CASRRQGAGANVLTF.

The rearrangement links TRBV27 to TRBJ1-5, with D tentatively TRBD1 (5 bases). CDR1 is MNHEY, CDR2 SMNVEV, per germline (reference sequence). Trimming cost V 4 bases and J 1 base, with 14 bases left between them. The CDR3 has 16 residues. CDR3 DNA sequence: TGTGCCAGCAGTTCGTTACAGGCGTTGAGCAATCAGCCCCAGCATTTT. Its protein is CASSSLQALSNQPQHF.

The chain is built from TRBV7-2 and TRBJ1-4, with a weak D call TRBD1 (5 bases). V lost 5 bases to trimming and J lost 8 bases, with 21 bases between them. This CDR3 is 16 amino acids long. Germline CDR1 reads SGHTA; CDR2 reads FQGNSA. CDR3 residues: CASSLYQRGTSEKLFF. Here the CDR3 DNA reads TGTGCCAGCAGCCTGTACCAAAGGGGTACGTCGGAAAAACTGTTTTTT.

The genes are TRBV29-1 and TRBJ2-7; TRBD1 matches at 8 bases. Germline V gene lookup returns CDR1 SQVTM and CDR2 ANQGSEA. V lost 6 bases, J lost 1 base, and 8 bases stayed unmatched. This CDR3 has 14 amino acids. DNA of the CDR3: TGCAGCGTGACTCCGGGACAGGATTCCTACGAGCAGTACTTC. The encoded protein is CSVTPGQDSYEQYF.

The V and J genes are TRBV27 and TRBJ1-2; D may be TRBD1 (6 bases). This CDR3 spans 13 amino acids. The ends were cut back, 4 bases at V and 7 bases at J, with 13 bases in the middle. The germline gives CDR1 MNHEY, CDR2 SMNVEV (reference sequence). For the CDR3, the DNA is TGTGCCAGCAGTTCCACAGGGTTAAGTGGCTACACCTTC. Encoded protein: CASSSTGLSGYTF.

The CDR3, as DNA: TGTGCCATCAGTGAGTACAGCAACGAGCAGTACTTC. It specifies CAISEYSNEQYF. The chain has TRBV10-3 and TRBJ2-7; D not resolved. Deletions cut 1 base from V and 5 bases from J, with 6 bases between. The CDR3 is 12 residues long. From germline, CDR1 is ENHRY and CDR2 SYGVKD.

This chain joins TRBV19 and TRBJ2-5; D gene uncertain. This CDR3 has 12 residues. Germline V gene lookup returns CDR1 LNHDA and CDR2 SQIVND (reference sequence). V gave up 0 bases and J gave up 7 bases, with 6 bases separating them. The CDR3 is CASSIDLRTQYF. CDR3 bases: TGTGCCAGTAGTATAGATCTGAGGACCCAGTACTTC.

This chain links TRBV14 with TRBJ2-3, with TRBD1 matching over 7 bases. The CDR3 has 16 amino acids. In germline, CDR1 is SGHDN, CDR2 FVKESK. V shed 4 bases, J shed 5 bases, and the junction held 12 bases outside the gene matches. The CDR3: CASSPGGFPALDTQYF. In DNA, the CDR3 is TGTGCCAGCAGCCCAGGGGGATTCCCAGCGTTAGATACGCAGTATTTT. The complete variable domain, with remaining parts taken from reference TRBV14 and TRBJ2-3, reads EAGVTQFPSHSVIEKGQTVTLRCDPISGHDNLYWYRRVMGKEIKFLLHFVKESKQDESGMPNNRFLAERTGGTYSTLKVQPAELEDSGVYFCASSPGGFPALDTQYFGPGTRLTVL.

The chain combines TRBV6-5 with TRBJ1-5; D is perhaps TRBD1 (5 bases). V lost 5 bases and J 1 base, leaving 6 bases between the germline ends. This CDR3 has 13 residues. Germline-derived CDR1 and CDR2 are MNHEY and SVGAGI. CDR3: CASSRGSNQPQHF. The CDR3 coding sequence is TGTGCCAGCAGTCGGGGGAGCAATCAGCCCCAGCATTTT.

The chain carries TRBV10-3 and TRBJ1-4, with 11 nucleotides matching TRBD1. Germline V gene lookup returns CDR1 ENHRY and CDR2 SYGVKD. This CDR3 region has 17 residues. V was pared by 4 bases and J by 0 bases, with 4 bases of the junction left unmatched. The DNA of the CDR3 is TGTGCCATCAGTGGGACAGGGGGCACCCCAACTAATGAAAAACTGTTTTTT. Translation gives CAISGTGGTPTNEKLFF.

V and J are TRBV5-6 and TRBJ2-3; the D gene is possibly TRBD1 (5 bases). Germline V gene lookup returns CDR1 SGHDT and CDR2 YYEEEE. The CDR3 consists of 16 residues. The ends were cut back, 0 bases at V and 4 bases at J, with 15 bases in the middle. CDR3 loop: CASSLVVGIRADTQYF. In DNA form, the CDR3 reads TGTGCCAGCAGCTTGGTTGTGGGGATCAGGGCAGATACGCAGTATTTT.

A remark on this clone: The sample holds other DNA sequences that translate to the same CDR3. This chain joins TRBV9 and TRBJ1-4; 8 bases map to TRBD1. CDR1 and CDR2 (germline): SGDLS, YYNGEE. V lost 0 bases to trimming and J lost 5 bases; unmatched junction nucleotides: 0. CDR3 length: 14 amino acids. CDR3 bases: TGTGCCAGCAGCGTAGGACAGGGGAATGAAAAACTGTTTTTT. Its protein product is CASSVGQGNEKLFF. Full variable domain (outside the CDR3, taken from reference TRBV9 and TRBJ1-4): DSGVTQTPKHLITATGQRVTLRCSPRSGDLSVYWYQQSLDQGLQFLIQYYNGEERAKGNILERFSAQQFPDLHSELNLSSLELGDSALYFCASSVGQGNEKLFFGSGTQLSVL.